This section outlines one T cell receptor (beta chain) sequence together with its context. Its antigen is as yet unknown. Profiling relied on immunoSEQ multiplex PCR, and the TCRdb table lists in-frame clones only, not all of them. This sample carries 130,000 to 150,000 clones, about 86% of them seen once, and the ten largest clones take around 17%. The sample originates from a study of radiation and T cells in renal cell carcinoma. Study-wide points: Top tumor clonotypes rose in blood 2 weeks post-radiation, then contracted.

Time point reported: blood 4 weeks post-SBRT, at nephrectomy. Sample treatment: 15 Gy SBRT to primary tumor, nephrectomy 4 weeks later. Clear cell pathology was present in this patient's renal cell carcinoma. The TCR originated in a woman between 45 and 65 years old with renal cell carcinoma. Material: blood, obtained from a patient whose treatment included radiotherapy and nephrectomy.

The CDR3 region is CASSPLTGGHLGSEKLFF. The CDR3 DNA reads as TGTGCCAGCAGCCCACTGACAGGGGGCCACCTGGGGAGTGAAAAACTGTTTTTT. The chain links TRBV7-9 to TRBJ1-4; 10 nucleotides line up with TRBD1. There are 18 residues in the CDR3. V lost 5 bases and J lost 7; bases outside the gene matches: 16. CDR1 and CDR2 from the germline V gene are SEHNR and FQNEAQ (reference sequence).